This TCR beta chain is from a study of Graves' ophthalmopathy and Graves' hyperthyroidism. Turning to the study itself: Hyperthyroidism qualified as stable when ophthalmopathy did not develop within 18 months of follow-up. Study results and limitations: Among thyroid clonotypes expanded above 0.001 frequency, most also appeared in blood.

Points on this clonotype: The antigen is undetermined. This may be a read error, as it is one base from a much larger clone.

Orbital computed tomography, thyroid ultrasound, TRAb, serum thyroxine and clinical symptoms formed the basis of diagnosis. RNA transcripts provided the template for amplifying TCR beta CDR3 regions. HTBI primers primed a first-round RT-PCR, and a second-round multiplex PCR followed. TCRdb reanalysed the multiplex PCR reads using MiXCR and keeps one entry per CDR3 protein. The profile shows around 1.1 million distinct CDR3 sequences, around a third of them singletons. Germline lookup yields CDR1 SGDLS and CDR2 YYNGEE. The CDR3 sequence is 12 residues long. The germline V and J ends were trimmed by 0 bases and 7 bases, with 4 bases remaining between them.

This TCR derives from an adult man with Graves' hyperthyroidism. The sample comprised peripheral blood or thyroid tissue (not recorded which). The V and J genes are TRBV9 and TRBJ2-2; D unclear. The CDR3 nucleotides read TGTGCCAGCAGCGTAGAGTTCGGGGAGCTGTTTTTT. It encodes CASSVEFGELFF. The whole variable domain, filled in from reference TRBV9 and TRBJ2-2, reads DSGVTQTPKHLITATGQRVTLRCSPRSGDLSVYWYQQSLDQGLQFLIQYYNGEERAKGNILERFSAQQFPDLHSELNLSSLELGDSALYFCASSVEFGELFFGEGSRLTVL.